Each of the 4 T cell receptor beta chains below was sequenced from the same sample in a study of blood T cell repertoires in COVID-19. Clones were sequenced by immunoSEQ multiplex PCR, and TCRdb holds only the in-frame ones, with some missing. The table lists some 68,000 clones, 90% of them singletons. Sequenced material: peripheral blood. The receptors stem from a man aged 50 or older with COVID-19, enrolled during active disease.

The chain has TRBV11-2 and TRBJ1-4; a possible D gene is TRBD1 (5 bases). CDR3 length: 16 amino acids. The germline V gene has CDR1 SGHAT and CDR2 FQNNGV. V dropped 1 base and J dropped 5 bases, with 14 bases sitting between them. As DNA, the CDR3 is TGTGCCAGCAGCTTAGGATTGCAGGGAAGGAATGAAAAACTGTTTTTT. Its translation: CASSLGLQGRNEKLFF.

The CDR3 spells CASSKQGASSEKLFF. The CDR3 bases are TGCGCCAGCAGCAAGCAGGGGGCGAGTAGTGAAAAACTGTTTTTT. This rearrangement joins TRBV5-1 to TRBJ1-4, with 8 bases matching TRBD1. Germline V CDR1 and CDR2: SGHRS, YFSETQ. Trimming at V came to 4 bases and at J to 7 bases, leaving 9 bases not matched to a gene. The CDR3 length is 15 residues.

This rearrangement joins TRBV5-1 to TRBJ2-7; 11 bases line up with TRBD2. Looked up from germline, CDR1 is SGHRS and CDR2 is YFSETQ. The CDR3 consists of 15 residues. Unmatched junction bases numbered 8, after V lost 4 bases and J lost 5 bases. The CDR3 region is CASSQLAGESHEQYF. CDR3 bases: TGCGCCAGCAGCCAACTAGCGGGAGAATCCCACGAGCAGTACTTC.

This chain uses TRBV4-3 with TRBJ2-1; D is uncertain. Trimming took 0 bases from V and 4 from J, leaving 4 bases between them. Germline values: CDR1 LGHNA, CDR2 YSLEER. This CDR3 is 13 amino acids long. DNA of the CDR3: TGCGCCAGCAGCCAAGATATATACAATGAGCAGTTCTTC. It is translated as CASSQDIYNEQFF.